These T cell receptor beta chains were read from a single sample in a study of blood T cell repertoires in COVID-19. Assay used: immunoSEQ multiplex PCR; TCRdb lists only in-frame clones, some missing. The table has 250,000 to 350,000 clones, around 87% seen once. The specimen was peripheral blood. All receptors come from a man in his late teens or twenties with active or convalescent COVID-19. Each CDR3 is given without its conserved first and last residue. Clone size is shown for a subset of rows, as once, few, many or a class of expanded clone.

abundance | j_gene | v_gene | CDR3aa
once | TRBJ2-7 | TRBV7-8 | ASSFPGEGSYEQY
. | TRBJ1-2 | TRBV29-1 | SVAAGSGGYT
. | TRBJ2-3 | TRBV5-1 | ASSGLAGDSRDTQY
. | TRBJ1-2 | TRBV9 | ASSVERDYGYT
. | TRBJ2-7 | TRBV14 | ASSQVGPDEQY
. | TRBJ2-3 | TRBV28 | ASSSQGDSLLGPTDTQY
. | TRBJ2-1 | TRBV6-5 | ASITSVYNEQF
few | TRBJ2-6 | TRBV15 | ATSASGRASSGANVLT
few | TRBJ1-2 | TRBV2 | ASSEARQGLAGYT
. | TRBJ2-7 | TRBV7-9 | ASSSGTGFGEQY
. | TRBJ1-5 | TRBV4-3 | ASSQDRRQPQH
. | TRBJ1-6 | TRBV6-1 | ASSEISWTVNSPLH
. | TRBJ2-5 | TRBV7-9 | ASSSGLGTETQY
. | TRBJ1-1 | TRBV5-1 | ASSSHAADRNEAF
. | TRBJ2-1 | TRBV7-9 | ASRPGTTDNEQF
once | TRBJ2-5 | TRBV9 | ARNLNCEETQY
. | TRBJ1-5 | TRBV27 | ASSLLTGGNQPQH
. | TRBJ1-6 | TRBV4-1 | ASSQGKGVGSPLH
. | TRBJ2-7 | TRBV12-3/TRBV12-4 | ASSSAYEQY
. | TRBJ1-5 | TRBV18 | ASSPTWGGGQPQH